This passage covers 16 T cell receptor beta chains from one sample sequenced in a study of vaccination effects on CD4 cells after COVID-19. Profiling relied on immunoSEQ multiplex PCR, and the TCRdb table lists in-frame clones only, not all of them. Seen here are 80,000 to 95,000 clones, 77% observed once, and the top ten hold more than 1%. Sequencing was preceded by expansion of antigen-specific CD4+ T cells with viral peptide pools in the ViraFEST assay. Once cultured for approximately 10 days, the cells underwent separation to obtain CD4+ T cells. BNT162b2 vaccine or mRNA-1273 vaccine was given to participants in two doses. These receptors are not linked to any known antigen. The sample was CD4+ T cells from PBMCs cultured with HCoV-OC43 spike peptides, taken after COVID-19 vaccination. The subset denotes: HCoV-OC43 spike overlapping peptide pool stimulation. These receptors all stem from a human donor who received a COVID-19 vaccine.

CDR3 DNA: TGTGCCAGCAGTTATCCTACTTACAGGGATCACACTGAAGCTTTCTTT. It specifies CASSYPTYRDHTEAFF. This chain connects TRBV6-2 or TRBV6-3 to TRBJ1-1; D possibly corresponds to TRBD1 (6 bases). The germline V gene has CDR1 MNHEY and CDR2 SVGEGT. The CDR3 sequence is 16 residues long. V was pared by 3 bases and J by 3 bases, with 17 bases between.

The rearrangement joins TRBV3-1 (or the pseudogene TRBV3-2) to TRBJ1-3, with a possible D match to TRBD1 (6 bases). Trimming took 0 bases from V and 2 from J, leaving 14 bases between them. CDR1 LGHDT and CDR2 YNNKEL come from the germline V gene (reference sequence). The CDR3 covers 17 residues. The CDR3 nucleotides read TGTGCCAGCAGCCAAGATCTAGGTAGGGGGACTGGAAACACCATATATTTT. Protein product: CASSQDLGRGTGNTIYF.

The V call is TRBV18, the J call TRBJ1-1; D not resolved. Germline V lookup: CDR1 KGHSH, CDR2 LQKENI. The CDR3 covers 15 residues. The ends were cut back, 2 bases at V and 1 base at J, with 11 bases in the middle. CDR3 DNA sequence: TGTGCCAGCTCACCAGTCGGGTGGGGGAACACTGAAGCTTTCTTT. It specifies CASSPVGWGNTEAFF.

The V call is TRBV3-1 (or the pseudogene TRBV3-2), the J call TRBJ1-2, with a weak D call TRBD1 (5 bases). CDR3 size: 16 residues. Germline CDR1 reads LGHDT; CDR2 reads YNNKEL (reference sequence). With 5 bases removed from V and 4 bases from J, the gap between germline ends came to 20 bases. CDR3 DNA: TGTGCCAGCAGCAGAACGCTTGGGACGTCCGGCTATGGCTACACCTTC. As protein: CASSRTLGTSGYGYTF.

This chain connects TRBV9 to TRBJ1-1; D possibly corresponds to TRBD1 (5 bases). Trimming pared 0 bases from V and 5 bases from J, leaving 11 bases between. This CDR3 has 14 residues. Germline loops: CDR1 SGDLS, CDR2 YYNGEE. CDR3 loop: CASSVGGAGTEAFF. As DNA, the CDR3 is TGTGCCAGCAGCGTAGGGGGCGCGGGGACTGAAGCTTTCTTT.

This clone showed up just a few times. The chain carries TRBV24-1 and TRBJ2-2, with D unclear. Germline V gene lookup returns CDR1 KGHDR and CDR2 SFDVKD. V lost 3 bases and J lost 4, with 11 bases in between. The CDR3 contains 15 residues. CDR3: CATSDPGMGTGELFF. CDR3 coding DNA: TGTGCCACCAGTGATCCCGGAATGGGCACCGGGGAGCTGTTTTTT.

The chain links TRBV9 to TRBJ2-1; TRBD2 is a possible D gene (6 bases). V was trimmed by 0 bases and J by 4 bases, leaving 11 bases between them. This CDR3 comprises 15 residues. In germline, CDR1 is SGDLS, CDR2 YYNGEE. CDR3 DNA: TGTGCCAGCAGCGTAGCTGGGACTGATTACAATGAGCAGTTCTTC. Translation: CASSVAGTDYNEQFF.

The V gene is TRBV19, the J gene TRBJ1-1, with D unclear. This CDR3 has 14 residues. Germline V gene lookup returns CDR1 LNHDA and CDR2 SQIVND (reference sequence). Trimming took off 3 bases at V and 4 bases at J, with 12 bases between the two ends. The CDR3 spells CASSILGVGTEAFF. In DNA, the CDR3 is TGTGCCAGTAGTATTCTGGGTGTAGGCACTGAAGCTTTCTTT.

The chain combines TRBV11-2 with TRBJ1-2; D unresolved. Germline lookup yields CDR1 SGHAT and CDR2 FQNNGV. The CDR3 contains 12 residues. Deletions cut 1 base from V and 3 bases from J, with 3 bases between. CDR3 in amino acids: CASSLVDYGYTF. DNA for the CDR3: TGTGCCAGCAGCTTAGTTGACTATGGCTACACCTTC.

The chain carries TRBV5-6 and TRBJ1-5; D unclear. Trimming cost V 3 bases and J 0 bases, with 19 bases left between them. The CDR3 spans 18 residues. Germline V CDR1 and CDR2: SGHDT, YYEEEE. The DNA of the CDR3 is TGTGCCAGCAGCTACAAAGGACTGGGAGGGTATAGCAATCAGCCCCAGCATTTT. It encodes CASSYKGLGGYSNQPQHF.

The chain links TRBV19 to TRBJ1-1; D may be TRBD1 (5 bases). CDR1 is LNHDA, CDR2 SQIVND, per germline (reference sequence). The CDR3 loop spans 14 amino acids. Trimming shortened V by 3 bases and J by 0 bases, and 8 bases separated the two germline ends. Written as DNA, the CDR3 is TGTGCCAGTAGTATTGGACACCTGAACACTGAAGCTTTCTTT. Amino acid sequence: CASSIGHLNTEAFF.

The chain combines TRBV30 with TRBJ2-1, with TRBD1 matching 10 bases. Trimming cost V 8 bases and J 8 bases; bases outside gene matches: 9. The germline V gene encodes CDR1 GTSNPN and CDR2 SVGIG (reference sequence). This CDR3 spans 13 amino acids. In DNA, the CDR3 is TGTGCCCGACGGACAGGGGGACGGTATGAGCAGTTCTTC. Protein product: CARRTGGRYEQFF.

This rearrangement joins TRBV12-3 or TRBV12-4 to TRBJ1-1; D remains unclear. The germline V and J ends were trimmed by 3 bases and 1 base, with 6 bases remaining between them. The CDR3 contains 13 residues. The CDR3 sequence is CASSFSANTEAFF. The CDR3 region has the DNA TGTGCCAGCAGTTTCTCGGCGAACACTGAAGCTTTCTTT.

This clone was seen just once. V is TRBV5-1 and J is TRBJ1-4; D may be TRBD1 (6 bases). Germline V gene data show CDR1 as SGHRS and CDR2 as YFSETQ. Trimming shortened V by 3 bases and J by 4 bases, and 7 bases separated the two germline ends. The CDR3 runs to 13 residues. This CDR3 is CASSSQGNEKLFF. In DNA form, the CDR3 reads TGCGCCAGCAGCTCACAGGGTAATGAAAAACTGTTTTTT.

This clone was seen a few times. The chain is built from TRBV5-1 and TRBJ1-3; D may be TRBD1 (6 bases). This CDR3 is built from 13 residues. Trimming stripped 4 bases from V and 4 bases from J, with 9 bases between. Germline CDR1 SGHRS, CDR2 YFSETQ. CDR3 in DNA: TGCGCCAGCAGCCCGGGGGCGGGAAACACCATATATTTT. It codes for CASSPGAGNTIYF.

This clone was observed a few times. The genes are TRBV5-1 and TRBJ1-1; 8 bases map to TRBD1. This CDR3 region has 15 residues. The germline gives CDR1 SGHRS, CDR2 YFSETQ. V gave up 4 bases and J gave up 4 bases; unmatched junction bases: 9. CDR3 in amino acids: CASSPLQGGSTEAFF. Here the CDR3 DNA reads TGCGCCAGCAGCCCATTACAGGGGGGGAGCACTGAAGCTTTCTTT.